This paragraph covers one TCR beta chain sequence. Sequencing was performed with immunoSEQ multiplex PCR; in TCRdb, only in-frame clones are kept and a portion is missing. The table records about 200,000 clones, around nine tenths of them present only once. The sample belongs to a study of blood T cell repertoires in COVID-19. Study-level background: COVID-19 samples, acute and convalescent, were from the United States, Italy and Spain. Sources were T cells, B-cell-depleted T cells, or PBMCs; the material itself was cDNA or gDNA.

This sequence was found in a man aged 60-69 years with acute or convalescent COVID-19. The sequenced sample consisted of peripheral blood.

CDR3 in DNA: TGTGCCAGCAGCATACAGAGCGGGGGGGCAATAGAGACCCAGTACTTC. This codes for CASSIQSGGAIETQYF. The chain combines TRBV7-2 with TRBJ2-5; TRBD2 matches at 10 bases. Germline V gene data show CDR1 as SGHTA and CDR2 as FQGNSA. The CDR3 has 16 amino acids. J was trimmed by 4 bases and V by 5 bases; bases with no gene match: 10.